This TCR beta chain appears in the sequencing data of a study of blood T cell repertoires in COVID-19. Study information: Researchers got acute and convalescent COVID-19 samples from the United States, Italy and Spain.

Trimming stripped 0 bases from V and 4 bases from J, with 12 bases between. The CDR3 spans 15 residues. Germline lookup yields CDR1 SEHNR and CDR2 FQNEAQ (reference sequence). Methods used by the authors: Amplification of reference gene primers provided the estimated nucleated cell counts. TCRdb's table, derived via immunoSEQ multiplex PCR, lists solely in-frame clones and lacks some. V and J calls and clone size come straight from that table; D and trimming were deduced from the DNA. The sample holds approximately 11,000 clones, almost 85% seen once. Source material: peripheral blood. This clonotype originated in a man aged 50 to 60 with active COVID-19. This chain uses TRBV7-9 with TRBJ2-5; tentative D call: TRBD2 (5 bases). CDR3 nucleotide sequence: TGTGCCAGCAGCTTAGCACTAGACTGGGGAGAGACCCAGTACTTC. This sequence encodes CASSLALDWGETQYF. Complete variable domain (other parts from reference TRBV7-9 and TRBJ2-5): DTGVSQNPRHKITKRGQNVTFRCDPISEHNRLYWYRQTLGQGPEFLTYFQNEAQLEKSRLLSDRFSAERPKGSFSTLEIQRTEQGDSAMYLCASSLALDWGETQYFGPGTRLLVL.